This is a list of T cell receptor beta chains from one sample in a study of blood T cell repertoires in COVID-19. Some clones are missing from TCRdb's copy, which holds only in-frame ones; the method was immunoSEQ multiplex PCR. The table has 25,000 to 30,000 clones, around nine tenths seen once. The sequenced sample consisted of peripheral blood. These receptors came from a human donor in a cohort sampled during active COVID-19. Each CDR3 is given with its conserved first and last residue. A D gene is named only where the DNA matches it firmly. Not every row has a clone size; where given, it reads once, few, many or a size class.

D	V	size	J	DNA	CDR3
-	TRBV18	-	TRBJ2-2	TGTGCCAGCTCACCACTCTCGGGGGAAGGTGCCGGGGAGCTGTTTTTT	CASSPLSGEGAGELFF
TRBD1	TRBV11-2	-	TRBJ2-5	TGTGCCAGCAGCTTCCGGGACAGGGCTCCCTCAAAAGAGACCCAGTACTTC	CASSFRDRAPSKETQYF
-	TRBV4-1	-	TRBJ2-5	TGCGCCAGCAGCCAAGAGCATCCCGGGGAGACCCAGTACTTC	CASSQEHPGETQYF
TRBD1	TRBV6-4	few	TRBJ1-1	TGTGCCAGCAGTGCCGGGACAGCGAACACTGAAGCTTTCTTT	CASSAGTANTEAFF
-	TRBV28	once	TRBJ1-6	TGTGCCAGCAGTTTCTCGGGGTCACCCCTCCACTTT	CASSFSGSPLHF
TRBD2	TRBV11-2	-	TRBJ2-1	TGTGCCAGCAGCTCTCTACTAGCGGGGGGCCGCAATGAGCAGTTCTTC	CASSSLLAGGRNEQFF
-	TRBV4-3	-	TRBJ2-1	TGCGCCAGCAGCGCGCAGACCGGGCTAGCGTCCAACAATGAGCAGTTCTTC	CASSAQTGLASNNEQFF
TRBD1	TRBV5-5	-	TRBJ2-7	TGTGCCAGCAACGTGGCAGGGGGAGTGGTGTACGAGCAGTACTTC	CASNVAGGVVYEQYF
-	TRBV6-4	once	TRBJ2-1	TGTGCCAGCAGTGACCGTCAGGGTATTGCCTACAATGAGCAGTTCTTC	CASSDRQGIAYNEQFF
TRBD2	TRBV19	-	TRBJ2-1	TGTGCCAGTAGTTCCATTACCAGCGGGAAATACAATGAGCAGTTCTTC	CASSSITSGKYNEQFF
TRBD2	TRBV6-5	-	TRBJ2-3	TGTGCCAGCATCCCTGTGGCGGGGGGAAATACGCAGTATTTT	CASIPVAGGNTQYF
-	TRBV18	once	TRBJ1-5	TGTGCCAGCTCACCTCCCCAGGGTCAGCCCCAGCATTTT	CASSPPQGQPQHF
-	TRBV4-1	few	TRBJ1-5	TGCGCCAGCAGTCTCTCGGCCCTCCGCGGGCGCAATCAGCCCCAGCATTTT	CASSLSALRGRNQPQHF
-	TRBV13	-	TRBJ2-4	TGTGCCAGCAGCTTAGAGACACAAGGATACAAAAACATTCAGTACTTC	CASSLETQGYKNIQYF
TRBD2	TRBV3-1/TRBV3-2	-	TRBJ2-2	TGTGCCAGCAGCCAAGCGGGACTAGCGGGGGCCAACACCGGGGAGCTGTTTTTT	CASSQAGLAGANTGELFF
-	TRBV7-2	-	TRBJ1-1	TGTGCCAGCAGCTTACCGGGGAGAACTGAAGCTTTCTTT	CASSLPGRTEAFF
-	TRBV11-3	-	TRBJ2-3	TGTGCCAGCAGCTCCTCACAGTGGTTTAGCACAGATACGCAGTATTTT	CASSSSQWFSTDTQYF
-	TRBV6-6	-	TRBJ2-7	TGTGCCAGCAGCTTCGACGGGAACTACGAGCAGTACTTC	CASSFDGNYEQYF
TRBD2	TRBV7-2	-	TRBJ2-7	TGTGCCAGCAGCCCCCTAGCGGGAGGCTACGAGCAGTACTTC	CASSPLAGGYEQYF
-	TRBV7-9	-	TRBJ2-1	TGTGCCAGCAGCTTAGCGCTGGGAGGTTACAATGAGCAGTTCTTC	CASSLALGGYNEQFF
TRBD1	TRBV18	-	TRBJ2-2	TGTGCCAGCTCACCGGGACAGCAAATTACGAACACCGGGGAGCTGTTTTTT	CASSPGQQITNTGELFF
-	TRBV5-1	-	TRBJ1-1	TGCGCCAGCAGCTTGGAGGCAGGGAACACTGAAGCTTTCTTT	CASSLEAGNTEAFF